Below are 15 T cell receptor beta chains sequenced from a single sample in a study of OX40 agonist ivuxolimab in advanced cancers. Repertoires were generated with immunoSEQ multiplex PCR, while TCRdb's copy carries only in-frame clones and drops some. The data hold tens of thousands of clones, with around 87% observed a single time. This specimen consisted of CD4+ or CD8+ T cells sorted from blood, obtained in a trial of the OX40 agonist ivuxolimab. These receptor sequences come from an adult with an advanced solid tumor such as melanoma, head and neck, liver or kidney cancer.

This clone was recorded a few times. DNA of the CDR3: TGTGCCAGCAGGTTTAGAGTTGGTGAAAAACTGTTTTTT. It is translated as CASRFRVGEKLFF. The chain uses TRBV13 and TRBJ1-4, with D hard to call. CDR3 length: 13 amino acids. Per germline, CDR1 PRHDT and CDR2 FYEKMQ (reference sequence). V was clipped by 6 bases and J by 7 bases, with 12 bases between them.

V is TRBV7-9 and J is TRBJ2-7; TRBD1 matches 8 bases. Per the germline V gene, CDR1 is SEHNR and CDR2 is FQNEAQ (reference sequence). Trimming cost V 4 bases and J 2 bases; bases outside gene matches: 7. This CDR3 spans 15 amino acids. The CDR3 DNA reads TGTGCCAGCAGCTATGGACAGGGTTTCACCTACGAGCAGTACTTC. Protein product: CASSYGQGFTYEQYF.

DNA of the CDR3: TGTGCCAGCAGTGACGTCACGACAGGGGGAGGTAATGAGCAGTTCTTC. Translating it yields CASSDVTTGGGNEQFF. The chain has TRBV6-4 and TRBJ2-1, with 9 bases matching TRBD1. The CDR3 sequence is 16 residues long. V shed 2 bases and J 7 bases; nucleotides not matched to a gene: 9. Per the germline V gene, CDR1 is MRHNA and CDR2 is SNTAGT.

This chain links TRBV27 with TRBJ2-7, with TRBD1 matching over 8 bases. V shed 4 bases and J 1 base; nucleotides not matched to a gene: 6. From germline, CDR1 is MNHEY and CDR2 SMNVEV (reference sequence). The CDR3 contains 15 residues. The CDR3 sequence: CASSSTGGFSYEQYF. The CDR3 nucleotides are TGTGCCAGCAGTTCTACAGGGGGGTTTTCCTACGAGCAGTACTTC.

V is TRBV9 and J is TRBJ2-3; 8 positions agree with TRBD2. Germline V CDR1 and CDR2: SGDLS, YYNGEE. CDR3 length: 18 residues. V shed 4 bases, J shed 3 bases, and the junction held 16 bases outside the gene matches. Written as DNA, the CDR3 is TGTGCCAGCAGCCCCACTTCCCCCTACGGGAGGGGGACAGATACGCAGTATTTT. Its translation is CASSPTSPYGRGTDTQYF.

J is TRBJ1-1 and V is TRBV19; 11 nucleotides line up with TRBD1. The CDR3 has 14 residues. CDR1 and CDR2 (germline): LNHDA, SQIVND (reference sequence). The junction had 3 bases not matched to a gene; V was cut back by 5 bases and J by 4 bases. CDR3 residues: CASSDGTGGTEAFF. In DNA, the CDR3 is TGTGCCAGTAGTGACGGGACAGGGGGCACTGAAGCTTTCTTT.

This chain joins TRBV5-1 and TRBJ2-3; D possibly corresponds to TRBD2 (6 bases). Trimming cost V 0 bases and J 3 bases, with 11 bases left between them. Germline CDR1 SGHRS, CDR2 YFSETQ. The CDR3 runs to 15 residues. The CDR3 nucleotides read TGCGCCAGCAGCTTGGATGGAGGGAGGACAGATACGCAGTATTTT. Translated: CASSLDGGRTDTQYF.

This clone has a single count. The gene calls are TRBV6-5 and TRBJ2-7, with D possibly called TRBD1 or TRBD2 (5 bases each). The CDR3 length is 15 residues. Trimming took 6 bases from V and 2 from J, leaving 17 bases between them. Germline V lookup: CDR1 MNHEY, CDR2 SVGAGI. CDR3 sequence: CASRRDRDPTYEQYF. The DNA of the CDR3 is TGTGCCAGCAGGAGAGACCGGGACCCCACCTACGAGCAGTACTTC.

The genes are TRBV19 and TRBJ2-2; 9 bases are shared with TRBD2. The CDR3 contains 18 residues. V lost 3 bases to trimming and J lost 1 base; unmatched junction nucleotides: 9. Germline CDR1 reads LNHDA; CDR2 reads SQIVND (reference sequence). Here the CDR3 DNA reads TGTGCCAGTAGTATCATCTACTCTAGCGGGGAGAACACCGGGGAGCTGTTTTTT. It yields the protein CASSIIYSSGENTGELFF.

V and J are TRBV2 and TRBJ2-7; perhaps TRBD2 as D (5 bases). CDR3 length equals 12 residues. Germline V gives CDR1 SNHLY, CDR2 FYNNEI. V dropped 2 bases and J dropped 7 bases, with 9 bases sitting between them. The CDR3 sequence is CASSESGGEQYF. In DNA, the CDR3 is TGTGCCAGCAGTGAAAGTGGCGGGGAGCAGTACTTC.

CDR3 bases: TGCGCCAGCAGCTTGGGGTCCCTGAGCACAGATACGCAGTATTTT. It encodes CASSLGSLSTDTQYF. V gene TRBV5-1 combines with J gene TRBJ2-3; D is uncertain. Germline CDR1 and CDR2: SGHRS and YFSETQ. The CDR3 is 15 residues long. Trimming cost V 0 bases and J 0 bases, with 8 bases left between them.

This clone turned up a few times. V gene TRBV7-2 combines with J gene TRBJ2-3; 10 bases agree with TRBD1. The germline gives CDR1 SGHTA, CDR2 FQGNSA. The CDR3 loop spans 15 amino acids. V was clipped by 5 bases and J by 5 bases; unmatched bases: 7. CDR3 loop: CASSRTGGREDTQYF. CDR3 nucleotides: TGTGCCAGCAGCCGGACAGGGGGGAGGGAAGATACGCAGTATTTT. The variable domain in full, completed from reference TRBV7-2 and TRBJ2-3, reads GAGVSQSPSNKVTEKGKDVELRCDPISGHTALYWYRQSLGQGLEFLIYFQGNSAPDKSGLPSDRFSAERTGGSVSTLTIQRTQQEDSAVYLCASSRTGGREDTQYFGPGTRLTVL.

This clone was detected only once. V and J are TRBV6-6 and TRBJ2-3; 12 nucleotides agree with TRBD2. The CDR3 is 15 amino acids. V lost 6 bases, J lost 8 bases, and 9 bases stayed unmatched. Germline assignment: CDR1 MNHNY and CDR2 SVGAGI (reference sequence). CDR3 nucleotide sequence: TGTGCCAGCAGGCCGCTAGCGGGAGGGAATGGTACGCAGTATTTT. It yields the protein CASRPLAGGNGTQYF.

The rearrangement joins TRBV7-9 to TRBJ2-7; D uncertain. Trimming pared 0 bases from V and 0 bases from J, leaving 6 bases between. Germline lookup yields CDR1 SEHNR and CDR2 FQNEAQ (reference sequence). The length of the CDR3 is 14 residues. DNA for the CDR3: TGTGCCAGCAGCTTAGCTTCGGTCTCCTACGAGCAGTACTTC. This gives the protein CASSLASVSYEQYF.

V gene TRBV2 combines with J gene TRBJ2-7; 11 nucleotides agree with TRBD2. There are 14 residues in the CDR3. The V segment lost 7 bases and the J segment 1 base; nucleotides outside the gene matches: 3. Germline V gives CDR1 SNHLY, CDR2 FYNNEI. This chain's CDR3 is CASNLAGGSYEQYF. The CDR3 DNA reads TGTGCCAGCAACCTAGCGGGGGGATCCTACGAGCAGTACTTC.